The 20 T cell receptor beta chains given below trace back to one sample, sequenced in a study of cytomegalovirus exposure and HLA in healthy donors (dated by TCRdb to between 2016 and 2019). The receptor library was made with the immunoSEQ multiplex PCR assay. A mixture of 60 forward primers for TCR Vbeta segments and 13 reverse primers for TCR Jbeta segments was used in the multiplex PCR. Held by TCRdb, this immuneACCESS table contains in-frame sequences only and omits some clones. Under half of the omission traces to an unresolved V gene where checked; the cause of the rest is unknown. This sample gives approximately 130,000 clones in total; roughly 71% of them show up just once. The top ten hold 1.3% to 1.5% of the sample. Specimen: PBMCs. All receptors derive from a woman aged 40 to 50 in good health and CMV-seronegative.

The CDR3 DNA reads as TGTGCCAGCAGTTTTAATTTGGGGACAGGAGCGGATGAGCAGTTCTTC. This codes for CASSFNLGTGADEQFF. The V and J genes are TRBV27 and TRBJ2-1; 8 positions agree with TRBD1. Germline CDR1 reads MNHEY; CDR2 reads SMNVEV (reference sequence). The CDR3 is made up of 16 amino acids. The ends lost 3 bases at V and 8 bases at J; junction bases unmatched: 12.

The V and J genes are TRBV6-4 and TRBJ1-1; weak D call: TRBD1 (5 bases). Germline CDR1 is MRHNA and CDR2 is SNTAGT. Trimming cost V 0 bases and J 1 base, with 9 bases left between them. CDR3 size: 15 residues. This CDR3 reads CASSDSTDTNTEAFF. The CDR3 coding sequence is TGTGCCAGCAGTGACTCGACAGATACGAACACTGAAGCTTTCTTT.

Comment on this clone: Other DNA sequences in the same sample also yield this CDR3. The gene calls are TRBV6-5 and TRBJ1-5; D is undetermined. Germline CDR1 and CDR2: MNHEY and SVGAGI. The V end was cut by 4 bases, the J end by 2 bases, with 3 bases between. CDR3 size: 12 residues. The CDR3 loop is CASSSGNQPQHF. The CDR3 DNA is TGTGCCAGCAGTTCCGGCAATCAGCCCCAGCATTTT.

V and J are TRBV28 and TRBJ2-1; D gene ambiguous. CDR3 length: 11 residues. Per the germline V gene, CDR1 is MDHEN and CDR2 is SYDVKM. The V and J ends lost 2 bases and 9 bases respectively, with 5 bases between them. DNA of the CDR3: TGTGCCAGCAGTTTAAGCACTGAGCAGTTCTTC. Protein: CASSLSTEQFF. Looking up the rest from reference TRBV28 and TRBJ2-1 gives the full variable domain: DVKVTQSSRYLVKRTGEKVFLECVQDMDHENMFWYRQDPGLGLRLIYFSYDVKMKEKGDIPEGYSVSREKKERFSLILESASTNQTSMYLCASSLSTEQFFGPGTRLTVL.

V and J are TRBV7-3 and TRBJ2-2; 7 bases map to TRBD1. The CDR3 contains 16 residues. V lost 5 bases to trimming and J lost 1 base; unmatched junction nucleotides: 7. The germline CDR1 and CDR2 sequences are SGHTA and FQGTGA. CDR3 DNA: TGTGCCAGCAGCATGGGACAGCATATGAACACCGGGGAGCTGTTTTTT. Translation gives CASSMGQHMNTGELFF.

The chain uses TRBV18 and TRBJ2-5, with 7 bases lining up with TRBD1. Germline V gives CDR1 KGHSH, CDR2 LQKENI. This CDR3 has 17 residues. V gave up 2 bases and J gave up 1 base; unmatched junction bases: 10. The CDR3 region is CASSPRGSGTAQETQYF. The DNA of the CDR3 is TGTGCCAGCTCACCAAGAGGCTCCGGGACAGCCCAAGAGACCCAGTACTTC.

The V and J genes are TRBV4-1 and TRBJ2-7, with 9 bases aligning to TRBD1. Germline CDR1 MGHRA, CDR2 YSYEKL. J lost 0 bases, V lost 2 bases, and 5 bases had no gene match. The CDR3 is 16 residues long. The CDR3 here is CASSQTGTGSSYEQYF. For the CDR3, the DNA is TGCGCCAGCAGCCAAACCGGGACAGGGAGCTCCTACGAGCAGTACTTC.

The rearrangement joins TRBV28 to TRBJ1-2; a possible D gene is TRBD1 (6 bases). Germline V lookup: CDR1 MDHEN, CDR2 SYDVKM. The V end lost 2 bases, the J end lost 7 bases, and 26 bases lay between the germline ends. The CDR3 is made up of 18 amino acids. CDR3 bases: TGTGCCAGCAGTTTAATGGGGGCGAGGGGACAACAACGGGGTGGCTACACCTTC. This sequence encodes CASSLMGARGQQRGGYTF.

The genes are TRBV4-3 and TRBJ2-3, with 11 nucleotides matching TRBD2. With 0 bases clipped from V and 2 bases from J, the junction kept 7 bases outside the gene matches. The germline V gene encodes CDR1 LGHNA and CDR2 YSLEER. This CDR3 is 18 amino acids long. For the CDR3, the DNA is TGCGCCAGCAGCCAAGATCGAGGGACTAGCGGACCCACAGATACGCAGTATTTT. Translation gives CASSQDRGTSGPTDTQYF.

The gene calls are TRBV4-3 and TRBJ2-4; D is possibly TRBD1 (5 bases). This CDR3 is 17 amino acids long. CDR1 is LGHNA and CDR2 is YSLEER in the germline V gene. V lost 0 bases and J 3 bases, leaving 15 bases between the germline ends. The CDR3 loop reads CASSQEMRQPIKNIQYF. CDR3 DNA sequence: TGCGCCAGCAGCCAAGAAATGCGACAGCCCATCAAAAACATTCAGTACTTC.

V usage is TRBV29-1 and J usage is TRBJ1-2; no definite D call. The CDR3 has 14 amino acids. Per the germline V gene, CDR1 is SQVTM and CDR2 is ANQGSEA. V was pared by 0 bases and J by 7 bases, with 15 bases between. The CDR3 here is CSVEEGSVRGGYTF. CDR3 sequence (DNA): TGCAGCGTTGAAGAGGGTTCGGTGCGCGGTGGCTACACCTTC.

The J gene is TRBJ2-7, the V gene TRBV19, with 8 bases matching TRBD2. V lost 0 bases, J lost 3 bases, and 1 base stayed unmatched. Germline CDR1 and CDR2: LNHDA and SQIVND (reference sequence). The CDR3 has 14 residues. In DNA form, the CDR3 reads TGTGCCAGTAGTATAGAGGCGGGGGGCTACGAGCAGTACTTC. Amino acids: CASSIEAGGYEQYF.

The gene calls are TRBV7-9 and TRBJ1-3; D possibly corresponds to TRBD1 (6 bases). The CDR3 length is 15 residues. Trimming took off 7 bases at V and 6 bases at J, with 19 bases between the two ends. Germline loops: CDR1 SEHNR, CDR2 FQNEAQ (reference sequence). The CDR3: CASIPTGPLENTIYF. In DNA, the CDR3 is TGTGCCAGCATTCCCACAGGGCCCCTGGAAAACACCATATATTTT. The full variable domain, completed using reference TRBV7-9 and TRBJ1-3, is DTGVSQNPRHKITKRGQNVTFRCDPISEHNRLYWYRQTLGQGPEFLTYFQNEAQLEKSRLLSDRFSAERPKGSFSTLEIQRTEQGDSAMYLCASIPTGPLENTIYFGEGSWLTVV.

The chain recombines TRBV9 with TRBJ2-3; 8 bases agree with TRBD2. The CDR3 length is 15 residues. From germline, CDR1 is SGDLS and CDR2 YYNGEE. V was pared by 2 bases and J by 0 bases, with 2 bases of the junction left unmatched. The CDR3 nucleotides read TGTGCCAGCAGCGTTTTAGCGGGGAGCACAGATACGCAGTATTTT. Translation gives CASSVLAGSTDTQYF.

The chain carries TRBV7-9 and TRBJ2-7; D is perhaps TRBD1 (5 bases). V was pared by 4 bases and J by 2 bases, with 27 bases between. Germline V gene sequence: CDR1 SEHNR, CDR2 FQNEAQ (reference sequence). The CDR3 contains 19 residues. CDR3 coding DNA: TGTGCCAGCAGCTCGTCCGTTGGTTTAGGGGCAAGAACAACCTACGAGCAGTACTTC. It encodes CASSSSVGLGARTTYEQYF.

This clone has only a few counts. The chain links TRBV7-3 to TRBJ1-1, with a tentative D call TRBD1 (6 bases). Germline CDR1 SGHTA, CDR2 FQGTGA. The CDR3 sequence is 14 residues long. Trimming removed 5 bases at V and 3 bases at J, with 13 bases between. The DNA for the CDR3 is TGTGCCAGCAGCGGAACAGGGAGCTACACTGAAGCTTTCTTT. As protein: CASSGTGSYTEAFF. The whole variable domain, remainder taken from reference TRBV7-3 and TRBJ1-1, is GAGVSQTPSNKVTEKGKYVELRCDPISGHTALYWYRQSLGQGPEFLIYFQGTGAADDSGLPNDRFFAVRPEGSVSTLKIQRTERGDSAVYLCASSGTGSYTEAFFGQGTRLTVV.

This clone was seen more than once but under ten times. This rearrangement joins TRBV11-2 to TRBJ2-7; D is perhaps TRBD1 (5 bases). The CDR3 runs to 14 residues. Trimming pared 0 bases from V and 4 bases from J, leaving 10 bases between. Per the germline V gene, CDR1 is SGHAT and CDR2 is FQNNGV. The CDR3 protein is CASSLDAQAYEQYF. Here the CDR3 DNA reads TGTGCCAGCAGCTTAGACGCACAGGCGTACGAGCAGTACTTC. The full variable domain, in which reference TRBV11-2 and TRBJ2-7 provide the parts outside the CDR3, is EAGVAQSPRYKIIEKRQSVAFWCNPISGHATLYWYQQILGQGPKLLIQFQNNGVVDDSQLPKDRFSAERLKGVDSTLKIQPAKLEDSAVYLCASSLDAQAYEQYFGPGTRLTVT.

Only a few counts were recorded for this clone. V gene TRBV5-5 combines with J gene TRBJ2-3; 12 positions match TRBD2. This CDR3 region has 16 residues. Germline V lookup: CDR1 SGHKS, CDR2 YYEKEE (reference sequence). V was clipped by 4 bases and J by 0 bases; unmatched bases: 3. The CDR3 DNA reads TGTGCCAGCAGCGGAGGACTAGCGGGGAGCACAGATACGCAGTATTTT. Amino acids: CASSGGLAGSTDTQYF.

The chain has TRBV4-2 and TRBJ2-7; TRBD1 matches at 8 bases. CDR1 and CDR2 (germline): LGHNA, YNFKEQ. The CDR3 loop spans 13 amino acids. Trimming removed 6 bases from V and 2 bases from J; junction bases left unmatched: 3. CDR3 protein: CASRQQGAYEQYF. CDR3 nucleotide sequence: TGTGCCAGCAGGCAACAGGGGGCCTACGAGCAGTACTTC.

The rearrangement joins TRBV19 to TRBJ1-5; 9 positions agree with TRBD1. V dropped 5 bases and J dropped 2; count of bases not matched to a gene: 13. The CDR3 totals 18 residues. Germline V gene data show CDR1 as LNHDA and CDR2 as SQIVND (reference sequence). Here the CDR3 DNA reads TGTGCCAGTAGTCCCTGGGACAGGGCACTTAGGGGCAATCAGCCCCAGCATTTT. It codes for CASSPWDRALRGNQPQHF. Variable domain in full (rest from reference TRBV19 and TRBJ1-5): DGGITQSPKYLFRKEGQNVTLSCEQNLNHDAMYWYRQDPGQGLRLIYYSQIVNDFQKGDIAEGYSVSREKKESFPLTVTSAQKNPTAFYLCASSPWDRALRGNQPQHFGDGTRLSIL.